Listed below are T cell receptor beta chains from one sample, sequenced in a study of blood T cell repertoires in COVID-19. Here immunoSEQ multiplex PCR was the method, and the copy in TCRdb shows in-frame clones only, minus some. The sample lists 150,000 or so clones; more than 70% were seen once. Source material: PBMCs or T cells enriched from blood (not recorded which). Receptors originate from a woman in her forties or fifties in a cohort exposed to, infected with or recovered from COVID-19 (not recorded which). The CDR3 runs from the conserved cysteine through the conserved F or W. The D gene is left open where the match is weak. Clone size appears in some rows only: once, few, many, or a class for an expanded clone.

size	D	V	J	CDR3	DNA
once	TRBD2	TRBV7-2	TRBJ2-7	CASSTGLAGNEQYF	TGTGCCAGCAGCACGGGACTAGCGGGAAACGAGCAGTACTTC
few	TRBD1	TRBV27	TRBJ2-2	CASPLPGQNTGELFF	TGTGCCAGCCCGTTGCCGGGACAGAATACCGGGGAGCTGTTTTTT
.	TRBD2	TRBV18	TRBJ2-1	CASSPREPAGGYNEQFF	TGTGCCAGCTCACCAAGAGAACCAGCGGGGGGCTACAATGAGCAGTTCTTC
.	.	TRBV6-5	TRBJ2-5	CASRPHAGAGETQYF	TGTGCCAGCCGACCGCATGCCGGCGCGGGGGAGACCCAGTACTTC
.	.	TRBV29-1	TRBJ2-1	CSVHRVFNEQFF	TGCAGCGTACACAGGGTTTTTAATGAGCAGTTCTTC
.	TRBD1	TRBV5-1	TRBJ1-6	CASSPGQGRSSYNSPLHF	TGCGCCAGCAGCCCCGGACAGGGGCGGAGCTCCTATAATTCACCCCTCCACTTT
.	.	TRBV7-2	TRBJ2-1	CASSLGPGGRNEQFF	TGTGCCAGCAGCTTAGGTCCGGGGGGCCGGAATGAGCAGTTCTTC
.	TRBD2	TRBV7-2	TRBJ2-7	CASSWTSTYEQYF	TGTGCCAGCAGCTGGACTAGCACCTACGAGCAGTACTTC
.	.	TRBV29-1	TRBJ1-5	CSVEKGMTQHF	TGCAGCGTTGAAAAGGGGATGACCCAGCATTTT
.	.	TRBV4-3	TRBJ2-5	CASSHPGQGGQETQYF	TGCGCCAGCAGCCACCCCGGACAGGGAGGGCAAGAGACCCAGTACTTC
.	.	TRBV27	TRBJ2-3	CASSTLNRDRREYF	TGTGCCAGCTCTACCCTCAACCGAGACCGGAGGGAGTATTTT
.	.	TRBV11-2	TRBJ1-5	CASSPTGTFYQPQHF	TGTGCCAGCAGCCCAACCGGGACATTTTATCAGCCCCAGCATTTT
.	.	TRBV28	TRBJ1-6	CVAQGVPNSPLHF	TGTGTGGCTCAGGGTGTGCCTAATTCACCCCTCCACTTT
.	.	TRBV3-1/TRBV3-2	TRBJ1-2	CASSQGWEDGYTF	TGTGCCAGCAGCCAAGGATGGGAGGATGGCTACACCTTC
few	.	TRBV5-8	TRBJ2-7	CASSLGGQAAEQYF	TGTGCCAGCAGCTTGGGGGGCCAGGCCGCGGAGCAGTACTTC
.	.	TRBV14	TRBJ2-7	CASSQETGREQYF	TGTGCCAGCAGCCAGGAAACAGGGCGCGAGCAGTACTTC
.	.	TRBV7-9	TRBJ2-7	CASSLLSGMNYEQYF	TGTGCCAGCAGCTTACTTTCAGGGATGAACTACGAGCAGTACTTC
.	.	TRBV11-2	TRBJ1-2	CASSLADDYGYTF	TGTGCCAGCAGCTTAGCAGATGACTATGGCTACACCTTC
.	.	TRBV27	TRBJ2-7	CASSLYLAGLGEQYF	TGTGCCAGCAGTTTATACTTAGCCGGTCTTGGGGAGCAGTACTTC
.	TRBD1	TRBV6-5	TRBJ1-2	CASGRGGGMDGYTF	TGTGCCAGCGGCCGAGGAGGGGGCATGGATGGCTACACCTTC
.	.	TRBV11-2	TRBJ1-1	CASSLGRENTEAFF	TGTGCCAGCAGCTTAGGAAGAGAGAACACTGAAGCTTTCTTT
.	TRBD1	TRBV24-1	TRBJ2-5	CATSAGGREETQYF	TGTGCCACCAGTGCAGGGGGCCGCGAAGAGACCCAGTACTTC
once	TRBD1	TRBV30	TRBJ2-7	CAWSVSGGNYEQYF	TGTGCCTGGAGTGTATCAGGGGGTAACTACGAGCAGTACTTC
.	TRBD1	TRBV27	TRBJ2-5	CASSFRQGEETQYF	TGTGCCAGCAGTTTCCGACAGGGGGAAGAGACCCAGTACTTC
.	.	TRBV7-9	TRBJ1-4	CASSPGRAGDEKLFF	TGTGCCAGCAGCCCGGGGAGGGCCGGGGATGAAAAACTGTTTTTT
.	.	TRBV15	TRBJ2-7	CATSRVLGNSYEQYF	TGTGCCACCAGCAGAGTTCTAGGTAATTCCTACGAGCAGTACTTC
.	.	TRBV7-2	TRBJ1-2	CASSLDAEPINYGYTF	TGTGCCAGCAGCTTAGATGCGGAACCAATTAACTATGGCTACACCTTC
.	TRBD2	TRBV5-1	TRBJ2-1	CASSVSGSIYNEQFF	TGCGCCAGCAGCGTGAGCGGGAGTATCTACAATGAGCAGTTCTTC
once	.	TRBV18	TRBJ1-1	CASSPIRDTEAFF	TGTGCCAGCTCGCCTATTCGGGACACTGAAGCTTTCTTT
.	TRBD2	TRBV7-2	TRBJ2-5	CASSLSNSRGQETQYF	TGTGCCAGCAGCTTAAGCAATTCGCGGGGGCAAGAGACCCAGTACTTC
.	TRBD1	TRBV6-2/TRBV6-3	TRBJ1-2	CASSSRPGQVAGNYGYTF	TGTGCCAGCAGTTCCAGACCGGGACAGGTAGCCGGTAACTATGGCTACACCTTC
.	.	TRBV6-5	TRBJ1-2	CASSLTASNYGYTF	TGTGCCAGCAGTTTAACAGCTTCCAACTATGGCTACACCTTC
.	.	TRBV5-1	TRBJ1-3	CASSYTGAGNTIYF	TGCGCCAGCAGCTACACCGGGGCTGGAAACACCATATATTTT
once	TRBD1	TRBV2	TRBJ1-2	CASSGDRVSGGYTF	TGTGCCAGCAGTGGGGACAGGGTATCGGGTGGCTACACCTTC
.	TRBD2	TRBV19	TRBJ2-1	CASSPSGRSGNEQFF	TGTGCCAGTAGTCCCAGCGGGAGGTCTGGCAATGAGCAGTTCTTC
.	TRBD2	TRBV6-2/TRBV6-3	TRBJ2-1	CASSYDGGGPDNEQFF	TGTGCCAGCAGTTACGACGGGGGGGGTCCCGACAATGAGCAGTTCTTC
.	TRBD1	TRBV28	TRBJ1-4	CASSYGQGLPNEKLFF	TGTGCCAGCAGTTACGGACAGGGCTTGCCTAATGAAAAACTGTTTTTT
.	.	TRBV3-1/TRBV3-2	TRBJ2-7	CASSQDPGQPYF	TGTGCCAGCAGCCAAGATCCAGGACAGCCGTACTTC
.	.	TRBV7-3	TRBJ1-3	CASSLTGGPGNTIYF	TGTGCCAGCAGCTTAACGGGGGGTCCTGGAAACACCATATATTTT